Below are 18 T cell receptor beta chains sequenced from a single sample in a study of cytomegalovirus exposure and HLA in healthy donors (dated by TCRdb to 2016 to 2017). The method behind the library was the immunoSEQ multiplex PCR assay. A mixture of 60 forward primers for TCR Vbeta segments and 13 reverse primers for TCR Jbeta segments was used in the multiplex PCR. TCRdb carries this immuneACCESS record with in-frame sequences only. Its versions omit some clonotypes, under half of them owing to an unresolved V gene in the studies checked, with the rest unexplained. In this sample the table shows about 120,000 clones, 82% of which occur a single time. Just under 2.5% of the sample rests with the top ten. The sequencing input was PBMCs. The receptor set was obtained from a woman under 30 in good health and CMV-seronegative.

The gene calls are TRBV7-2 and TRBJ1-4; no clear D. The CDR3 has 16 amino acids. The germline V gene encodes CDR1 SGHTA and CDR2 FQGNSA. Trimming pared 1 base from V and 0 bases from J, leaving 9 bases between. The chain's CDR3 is CASSLVHSATNEKLFF. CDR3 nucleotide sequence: TGTGCCAGCAGCTTAGTTCATTCGGCAACTAATGAAAAACTGTTTTTT.

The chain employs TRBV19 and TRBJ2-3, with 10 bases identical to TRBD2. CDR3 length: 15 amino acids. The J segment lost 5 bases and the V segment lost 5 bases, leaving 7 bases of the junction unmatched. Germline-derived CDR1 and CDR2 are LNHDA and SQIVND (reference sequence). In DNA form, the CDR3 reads TGTGCCAGTAGTGACCAAGCGGGAGGGGGAGATACGCAGTATTTT. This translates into CASSDQAGGGDTQYF.

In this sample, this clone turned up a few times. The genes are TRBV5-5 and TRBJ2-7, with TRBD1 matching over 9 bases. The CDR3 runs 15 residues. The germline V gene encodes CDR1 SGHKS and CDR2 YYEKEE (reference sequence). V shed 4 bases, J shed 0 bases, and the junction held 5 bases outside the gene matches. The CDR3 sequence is CASSPGTGISYEQYV. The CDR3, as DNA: TGTGCCAGCAGCCCCGGGACAGGGATCTCCTACGAGCAGTACGTC.

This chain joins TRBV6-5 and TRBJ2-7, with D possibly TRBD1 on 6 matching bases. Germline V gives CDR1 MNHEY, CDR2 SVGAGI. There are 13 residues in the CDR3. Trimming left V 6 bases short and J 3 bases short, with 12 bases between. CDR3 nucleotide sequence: TGTGCCAGCAGCCCGGTACAGGGCTACGAGCAGTACTTC. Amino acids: CASSPVQGYEQYF.

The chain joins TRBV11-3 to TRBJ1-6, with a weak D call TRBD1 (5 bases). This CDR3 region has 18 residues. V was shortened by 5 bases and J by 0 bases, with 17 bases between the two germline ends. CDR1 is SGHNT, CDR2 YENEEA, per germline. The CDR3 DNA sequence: TGTGCCAGCAGCCAAAACCATCTTACAGGCTCCTATAATTCACCCCTCCACTTT. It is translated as CASSQNHLTGSYNSPLHF.

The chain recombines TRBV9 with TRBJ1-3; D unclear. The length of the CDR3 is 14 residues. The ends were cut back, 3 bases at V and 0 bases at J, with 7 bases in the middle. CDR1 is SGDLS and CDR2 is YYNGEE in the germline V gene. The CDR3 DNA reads TGTGCCAGCAGCGGCGGCAGCTCTGGAAACACCATATATTTT. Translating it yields CASSGGSSGNTIYF.

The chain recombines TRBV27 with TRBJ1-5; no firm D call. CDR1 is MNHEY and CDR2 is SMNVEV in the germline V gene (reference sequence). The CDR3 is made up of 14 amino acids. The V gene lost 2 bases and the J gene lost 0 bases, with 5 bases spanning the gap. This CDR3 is CASSLVYSNQPQHF. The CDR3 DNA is TGTGCCAGCAGTTTAGTATATAGCAATCAGCCCCAGCATTTT.

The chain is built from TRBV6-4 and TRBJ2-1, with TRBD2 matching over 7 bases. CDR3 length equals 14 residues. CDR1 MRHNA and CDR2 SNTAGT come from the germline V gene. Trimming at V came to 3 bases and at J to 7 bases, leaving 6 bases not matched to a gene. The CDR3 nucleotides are TGTGCCAGCAGTGATAGCGGGTTTACTAATGAGCAGTTCTTC. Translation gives CASSDSGFTNEQFF.

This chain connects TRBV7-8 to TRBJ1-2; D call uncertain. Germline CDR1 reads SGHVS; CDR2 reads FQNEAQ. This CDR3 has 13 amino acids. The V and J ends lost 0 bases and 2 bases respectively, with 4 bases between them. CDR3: CASSLAQNYGYTF. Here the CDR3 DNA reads TGTGCCAGCAGCTTAGCACAGAACTATGGCTACACCTTC.

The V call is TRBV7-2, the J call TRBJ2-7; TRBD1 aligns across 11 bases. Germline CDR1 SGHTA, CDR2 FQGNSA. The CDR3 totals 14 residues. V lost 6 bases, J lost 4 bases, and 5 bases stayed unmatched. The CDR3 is CASSPGTGGYEQYF. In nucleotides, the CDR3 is TGTGCCAGCAGTCCCGGGACAGGGGGTTACGAGCAGTACTTC.

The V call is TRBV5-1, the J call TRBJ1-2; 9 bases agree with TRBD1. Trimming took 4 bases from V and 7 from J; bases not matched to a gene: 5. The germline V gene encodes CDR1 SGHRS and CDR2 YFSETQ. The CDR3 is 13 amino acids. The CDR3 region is CASSPDRGVGYTF. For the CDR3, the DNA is TGCGCCAGCAGCCCTGACAGGGGGGTTGGCTACACCTTC.

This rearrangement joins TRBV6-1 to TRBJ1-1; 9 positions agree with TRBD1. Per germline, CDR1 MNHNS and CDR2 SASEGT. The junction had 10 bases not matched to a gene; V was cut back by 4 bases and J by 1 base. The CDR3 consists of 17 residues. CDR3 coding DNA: TGTGCCAGCAGTGTACAACCGGGACAGGGTACGAACACTGAAGCTTTCTTT. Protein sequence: CASSVQPGQGTNTEAFF.

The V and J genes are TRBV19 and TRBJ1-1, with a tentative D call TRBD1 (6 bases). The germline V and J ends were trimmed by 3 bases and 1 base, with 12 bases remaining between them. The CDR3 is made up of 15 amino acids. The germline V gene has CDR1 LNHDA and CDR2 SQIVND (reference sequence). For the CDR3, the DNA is TGTGCCAGTAGTATCCCCGGGACAACGAACACTGAAGCTTTCTTT. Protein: CASSIPGTTNTEAFF.

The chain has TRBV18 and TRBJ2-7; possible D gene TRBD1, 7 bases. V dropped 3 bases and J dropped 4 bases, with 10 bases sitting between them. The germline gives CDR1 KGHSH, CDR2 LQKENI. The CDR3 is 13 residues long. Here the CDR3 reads CASSPQGGYEQYF. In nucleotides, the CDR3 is TGTGCCAGCTCACCTCAGGGGGGTTACGAGCAGTACTTC. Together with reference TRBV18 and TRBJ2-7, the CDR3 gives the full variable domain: NAGVMQNPRHLVRRRGQEARLRCSPMKGHSHVYWYRQLPEEGLKFMVYLQKENIIDESGMPKERFSAEFPKEGPSILRIQQVVRGDSAAYFCASSPQGGYEQYFGPGTRLTVT.

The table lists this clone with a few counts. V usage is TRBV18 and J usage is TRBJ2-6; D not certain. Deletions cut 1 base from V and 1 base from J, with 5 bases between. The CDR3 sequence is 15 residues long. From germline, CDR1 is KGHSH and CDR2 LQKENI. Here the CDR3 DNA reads TGTGCCAGCTCACCACTAGAGTCTGGGGCCAACGTCCTGACTTTC. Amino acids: CASSPLESGANVLTF.

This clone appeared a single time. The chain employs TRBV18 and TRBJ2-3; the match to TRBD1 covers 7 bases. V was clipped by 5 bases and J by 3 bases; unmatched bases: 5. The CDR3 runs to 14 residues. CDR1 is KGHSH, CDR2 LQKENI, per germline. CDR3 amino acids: CASSSGQLTDTQYF. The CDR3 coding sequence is TGTGCCAGCTCATCGGGACAGTTAACAGATACGCAGTATTTT.

The CDR3 loop is CASQLQGVETQYF. The CDR3 DNA reads as TGTGCCAGCCAACTTCAAGGGGTTGAGACCCAGTACTTC. The rearrangement uses TRBV2 and TRBJ2-5, with TRBD1 as a possible D gene (5 bases). The CDR3 has 13 residues. Germline V lookup: CDR1 SNHLY, CDR2 FYNNEI. Trimming took off 8 bases at V and 5 bases at J, with 15 bases between the two ends.

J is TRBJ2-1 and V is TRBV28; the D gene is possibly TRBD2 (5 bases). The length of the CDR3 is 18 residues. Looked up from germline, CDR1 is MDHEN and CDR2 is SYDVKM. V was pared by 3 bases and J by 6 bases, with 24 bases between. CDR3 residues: CASSFVRLSGKTPNEQFF. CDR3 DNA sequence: TGTGCCAGCAGTTTTGTCCGTTTGTCGGGAAAAACCCCCAATGAGCAGTTCTTC. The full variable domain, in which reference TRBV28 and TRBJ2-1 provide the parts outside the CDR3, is DVKVTQSSRYLVKRTGEKVFLECVQDMDHENMFWYRQDPGLGLRLIYFSYDVKMKEKGDIPEGYSVSREKKERFSLILESASTNQTSMYLCASSFVRLSGKTPNEQFFGPGTRLTVL.